The T cell receptor (beta chain) under discussion was sequenced for a study of Ad26.COV2.S vaccination and SARS-CoV-2 variants. The overall study: Ad26.COV2.S was injected intramuscularly once or twice, 56 days apart. Study-level findings and limits: With respect to non-spike TCR breadth, vaccine and placebo recipients were similar.

Treatment: some 20 received Ad26.COV2.S at low or high dose, single or two shots; 5 received placebo; per-sample allocation not given. The samples were gathered on day 63 after the first injection of vaccine or placebo. Assay used: immunoSEQ multiplex PCR; TCRdb lists only in-frame clones, some missing. The table records some 400,000 clones, around nine tenths of them present only once. Concerning this clone itself: Its specificity is not known. At the DNA level, this CDR3 is encoded by other sequences in the same sample as well.

The TCR was taken from a person aged 18 to 59 who received the Ad26.COV2.S COVID-19 vaccine or a placebo. Sequenced material: peripheral blood, taken in a trial of Ad26.COV2.S vaccine versus placebo.

The CDR3 region is CASSPDRGAYNEQFF. In nucleotides, the CDR3 is TGTGCCAGCTCACCGGACAGGGGCGCCTACAATGAGCAGTTCTTC. This chain uses TRBV18 with TRBJ2-1; 9 positions agree with TRBD1. Per the germline V gene, CDR1 is KGHSH and CDR2 is LQKENI. The CDR3 is made up of 15 amino acids. The trim removed 3 bases at V and 2 bases at J, leaving 2 bases unmatched.